The source of this T cell receptor beta chain is a study of blood T cell repertoires in COVID-19. The authors' processing: Reference gene primer amplification gave nucleated cell count estimates. Produced via immunoSEQ multiplex PCR; TCRdb's table is partial and in-frame only. The V and J calls and clone size are taken from that table; D and trimming were inferred from the DNA. Here the sample spans 350,000 to 450,000 clones, more than 70% being singletons. V gave up 4 bases and J gave up 3 bases; unmatched junction bases: 5. The CDR3 sequence is 13 residues long. Germline V lookup: CDR1 GTSNPN, CDR2 SVGIG (reference sequence). Those who participated ranged in age from 18 to 89 years and resided in 20 to 25 US areas.

The chain couples TRBV30 to TRBJ1-2, with 7 bases that match TRBD1. Material: PBMCs or T cells enriched from blood (not recorded which). The TCR was taken from a woman aged 18-30 years who had been exposed to COVID-19. The CDR3 loop is CAWIHQGDYGYTF. The CDR3 DNA reads TGTGCCTGGATACATCAGGGGGACTATGGCTACACCTTC. The entire variable domain, with the rest obtained from reference TRBV30 and TRBJ1-2, is as follows: SQTIHQWPATLVQPVGSPLSLECTVEGTSNPNLYWYRQAAGRGLQLLFYSVGIGQISSEVPQNLSASRPQDRQFILSSKKLLLSDSGFYLCAWIHQGDYGYTFGSGTRLTVV.